The clone carrying this TCR beta chain was found a few times. The ends lost 6 bases at V and 9 bases at J; junction bases unmatched: 13. CDR1 is SEHNR and CDR2 is FQNEAQ in the germline V gene (reference sequence). The CDR3 is 16 residues long. PBMCs were obtained from 9.5 to 10 ml fresh peripheral blood. There were TCR beta CDR3 regions amplified from RNA transcripts. The HTBI primer set drove a first-round RT-PCR of the TCR CDR3. TCRdb reprocessed the multiplex PCR reads with MiXCR, giving one entry per CDR3 protein. The table includes 480,000 or so distinct CDR3 sequences, around 15% detected once. This entry is derived from a study of T cells in Graves' hyperthyroidism and ophthalmopathy. Study-wide background: The initial diagnosis was the point when peripheral blood was collected, ahead of any treatment.

The source is a woman younger than 35 with Graves' hyperthyroidism. The chain couples TRBV7-9 to TRBJ2-1; the match to TRBD2 covers 11 bases. Sequencing input: blood. The CDR3 sequence: CASRPKLAGEASEQFF. The CDR3 nucleotides read TGTGCCAGCAGACCAAAACTAGCGGGAGAAGCAAGTGAGCAGTTCTTC.